This T cell receptor beta chain was identified in a study of shared clonotypes between healthy human individuals. Several immunoSEQ plates received, in even portions, the genomic DNA of each subset. Sequencing was performed with immunoSEQ multiplex PCR; in TCRdb, only in-frame clones are kept and a portion is missing. Here the sample spans fewer than 1.8 million clones, approximately 98.5% being singletons. Looked up from germline, CDR1 is SGHDT and CDR2 is YYEEEE. V lost 2 bases and J lost 4; bases outside the gene matches: 5. This CDR3 has 16 residues. The study, taken as a whole, reports: Generally, naive subsets came out with larger estimated richness than memory subsets. Limitation of the genetic and exposure-history diversity represented came from the few donors. Non-shared clonotypes displayed generation probabilities falling below those of clonotypes present in all four donors.

On this clone: Its antigen is unidentified.

The chain is built from TRBV5-6 and TRBJ2-1; 11 bases map to TRBD2. The specimen sequenced was naive CD4+ T cells sorted from blood. Specified subset: CD45RA+ positively selected. The receptor was isolated from a young man in good health. CDR3 region: CASSLTGTSGYNEQFF. DNA of the CDR3: TGTGCCAGCAGCTTAACCGGGACTAGCGGTTACAATGAGCAGTTCTTC.